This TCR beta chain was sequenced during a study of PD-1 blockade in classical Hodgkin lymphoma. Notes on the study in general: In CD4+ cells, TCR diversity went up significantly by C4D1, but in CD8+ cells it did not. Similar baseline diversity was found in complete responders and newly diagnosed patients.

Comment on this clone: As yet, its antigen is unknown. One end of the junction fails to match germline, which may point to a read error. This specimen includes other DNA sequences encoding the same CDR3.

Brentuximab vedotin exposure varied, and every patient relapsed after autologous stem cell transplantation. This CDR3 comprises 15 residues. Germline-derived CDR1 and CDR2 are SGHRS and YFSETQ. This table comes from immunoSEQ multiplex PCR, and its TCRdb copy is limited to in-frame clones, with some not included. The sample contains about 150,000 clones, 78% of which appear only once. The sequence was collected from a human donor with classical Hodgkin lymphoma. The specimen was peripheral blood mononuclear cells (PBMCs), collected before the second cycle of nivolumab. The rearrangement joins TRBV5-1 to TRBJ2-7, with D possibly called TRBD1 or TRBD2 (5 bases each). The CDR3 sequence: CASSLPGASSYEQYF. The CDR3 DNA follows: TGCGCCAGCAGCTTGCCCGGGGCCAGCTCCTACGAGCAGTATTTC.